This TCR beta chain was recorded in a study of blood T cell repertoires in COVID-19. Study details: Sites in the United States, Italy and Spain provided acute and convalescent COVID-19 samples.

The V gene's germline CDR1 is SGDLS and CDR2 YYNGEE. This CDR3 has 13 residues. Trimming took off 0 bases at V and 10 bases at J, with 12 bases between the two ends. How the authors handled the data: For nucleated cells, counts were estimated from reference gene primer amplification. The protocol was immunoSEQ multiplex PCR, while the TCRdb copy is restricted to in-frame clones and leaves out a portion. V, J and clone size are those of that table, while D and trimming were read from the DNA. The table includes tens of thousands of clones, 75% to 90% detected once. The source material was peripheral blood. The chain links TRBV9 to TRBJ2-3; no reliable D call. This receptor was taken from a woman of 80 years or more with acute or convalescent COVID-19. CDR3 loop: CASSVEQYEAQYF. CDR3 bases: TGTGCCAGCAGCGTAGAACAATATGAGGCGCAGTATTTT.